Listed here are 27 T cell receptor beta chains from one sample, sequenced in a study of CD8+ T cells in alopecia areata. In each case, RNA was isolated and then reverse transcribed into cDNA as the sequencing template. Profiling relied on immunoSEQ multiplex PCR, and the TCRdb table lists in-frame clones only, not all of them. Of about 90,000 clones in the sample, 40% to 50% were seen once. The treatment is: oral pan-JAK inhibitor, 5-10 mg twice daily. The starting material was CD8+ T cells sorted from blood, obtained at week 24, from a patient treated with tofacitinib. These receptors originate from a human donor with alopecia areata.

This chain uses TRBV5-1 with TRBJ2-1; 11 bases match TRBD2. The CDR3 sequence is 15 residues long. Germline V gives CDR1 SGHRS, CDR2 YFSETQ. Unmatched junction bases numbered 5, after V lost 3 bases and J lost 6 bases. This CDR3 is CASSSAGTSGNEQFF. CDR3 nucleotide sequence: TGCGCCAGCAGCTCAGCCGGGACTAGCGGCAATGAGCAGTTCTTC.

The chain combines TRBV7-9 with TRBJ2-5; a weak D match, TRBD2 (8 bases). Trimming cost V 4 bases and J 2 bases, with 20 bases left between them. Looked up from germline, CDR1 is SEHNR and CDR2 is FQNEAQ (reference sequence). This CDR3 contains 17 residues. The CDR3 here is CASSYTGDGRGQETQYF. The CDR3 nucleotides are TGTGCCAGCAGCTATACAGGGGACGGGAGGGGACAAGAGACCCAGTACTTC. The full variable domain, its missing parts supplied by reference TRBV7-9 and TRBJ2-5, is DTGVSQNPRHKITKRGQNVTFRCDPISEHNRLYWYRQTLGQGPEFLTYFQNEAQLEKSRLLSDRFSAERPKGSFSTLEIQRTEQGDSAMYLCASSYTGDGRGQETQYFGPGTRLLVL.

The chain couples TRBV11-2 to TRBJ2-1; 7 bases are shared with TRBD1. Germline V gives CDR1 SGHAT, CDR2 FQNNGV. J was trimmed by 1 base and V by 7 bases; bases with no gene match: 7. This CDR3 comprises 15 residues. The CDR3 protein is CASTTGQASYNEQFF. Written as DNA, the CDR3 is TGTGCCAGCACCACCGGACAGGCGTCCTACAATGAGCAGTTCTTC. The full variable domain, in which reference TRBV11-2 and TRBJ2-1 provide the parts outside the CDR3, is EAGVAQSPRYKIIEKRQSVAFWCNPISGHATLYWYQQILGQGPKLLIQFQNNGVVDDSQLPKDRFSAERLKGVDSTLKIQPAKLEDSAVYLCASTTGQASYNEQFFGPGTRLTVL.

To note about this clone: A read error may account for a junction end that differs from germline. This sample also contains other DNA sequences that code for the same CDR3. J is TRBJ2-5 and V is TRBV4-3, with D perhaps TRBD1 (5 bases). The CDR3 has 13 residues. Germline-derived CDR1 and CDR2 are LGHNA and YSLEER. As DNA, the CDR3 is TGCGCCAGTAGCCAGGGTCCTGGGGAGACCCAGTACTTC. Amino acids: CASSQGPGETQYF.

This chain uses TRBV5-1 with TRBJ1-2, with TRBD1 matching 8 bases. The germline V gene has CDR1 SGHRS and CDR2 YFSETQ. The V gene end was trimmed by 1 base and the J gene end by 0 bases; junction bases not matched to a gene: 8. The CDR3 sequence is 17 residues long. The CDR3 coding sequence is TGCGCCAGCAGCTTGAAGGGACAGGCCGTTCCTAACTATGGCTACACCTTC. It codes for CASSLKGQAVPNYGYTF.

By sample fraction, this clone is medium-sized. This chain uses TRBV4-2 with TRBJ2-5; possible D gene TRBD2, 6 bases. Germline assignment: CDR1 LGHNA and CDR2 YNFKEQ. The CDR3 is made up of 14 amino acids. Trimming took off 2 bases at V and 0 bases at J, with 7 bases between the two ends. CDR3 nucleotide sequence: TGTGCCAGCAGCCAACCGGGAGACCAAGAGACCCAGTACTTC. Protein sequence: CASSQPGDQETQYF.

This clone was counted only a few times. The chain links TRBV7-2 to TRBJ2-7, with D possibly being TRBD1 (5 bases). The CDR3 is 13 amino acids. Trimming pared 4 bases from V and 4 bases from J, leaving 11 bases between. Germline CDR1 is SGHTA and CDR2 is FQGNSA. CDR3 bases: TGTGCCAGCAGCTGGGGCAGGGCGTACGAGCAGTACTTC. Translating it yields CASSWGRAYEQYF.

The J gene is TRBJ2-5, the V gene TRBV5-1, with 7 bases identical to TRBD2. Germline V gene lookup returns CDR1 SGHRS and CDR2 YFSETQ. CDR3 length: 20 amino acids. V dropped 0 bases and J dropped 0; count of bases not matched to a gene: 17. CDR3 region: CASSLAGLGFSSGDQETQYF. In DNA, the CDR3 is TGCGCCAGCAGCTTGGCCGGCCTAGGTTTTTCTAGCGGAGACCAAGAGACCCAGTACTTC.

This chain joins TRBV11-2 and TRBJ1-2; D is ambiguous. Trimming left V 1 base short and J 2 bases short, with 8 bases between. The length of the CDR3 is 14 residues. Per germline, CDR1 SGHAT and CDR2 FQNNGV. DNA for the CDR3: TGTGCCAGCAGCTTAGTCGGGGAGAACTATGGCTACACCTTC. Translating gives CASSLVGENYGYTF. Supplemented by reference TRBV11-2 and TRBJ1-2, the full variable domain reads EAGVAQSPRYKIIEKRQSVAFWCNPISGHATLYWYQQILGQGPKLLIQFQNNGVVDDSQLPKDRFSAERLKGVDSTLKIQPAKLEDSAVYLCASSLVGENYGYTFGSGTRLTVV.

In its sample, this clone was seen once. The V and J genes are TRBV6-1 and TRBJ2-7; TRBD2 agrees at 11 bases. Germline V gene data show CDR1 as MNHNS and CDR2 as SASEGT. The CDR3 is made up of 15 amino acids. Unmatched junction bases numbered 7, after V lost 4 bases and J lost 5 bases. The CDR3 DNA follows: TGTGCCAGCAGTGCGCTAGCGGGAGGTAAAAACGAGCAGTACTTC. As protein: CASSALAGGKNEQYF.

The rearrangement links TRBV4-2 to TRBJ2-7, with 8 bases identical to TRBD2. Germline loops: CDR1 LGHNA, CDR2 YNFKEQ. Trimming at V came to 1 base and at J to 5 bases, leaving 10 bases not matched to a gene. This CDR3 contains 16 residues. CDR3 sequence: CASSQGTGGLWNEQYF. The DNA for the CDR3 is TGTGCCAGCAGCCAAGGTACGGGAGGGCTTTGGAACGAGCAGTACTTC.

A few counts support this clone. This rearrangement joins TRBV7-9 to TRBJ2-7, with 11 bases matching TRBD1. Trimming took 4 bases from V and 1 from J; bases not matched to a gene: 3. CDR1 is SEHNR and CDR2 is FQNEAQ in the germline V gene (reference sequence). This CDR3 region has 15 residues. The CDR3 region is CASSSGQGASYEQYF. CDR3 coding DNA: TGTGCCAGCAGCTCAGGACAGGGGGCATCCTACGAGCAGTACTTC.

CDR3 region: CASSLDSGLSYEQYF. DNA for the CDR3: TGCGCCAGCAGCTTGGATTCAGGGCTCTCCTACGAGCAGTACTTC. The chain uses TRBV5-1 and TRBJ2-5, with D possibly TRBD1 on 5 matching bases. The last part of the DNA fits TRBJ2-7 better; the J call may be wrong. CDR1 SGHRS and CDR2 YFSETQ come from the germline V gene. The CDR3 spans 15 residues.

J is TRBJ2-5 and V is TRBV9; TRBD2 aligns across 13 bases. V trimming: 0 bases; J trimming: 0 bases; junction bases outside the gene matches: 5. Germline CDR1 SGDLS, CDR2 YYNGEE. This CDR3 comprises 18 residues. The CDR3 nucleotides are TGTGCCAGCAGCGTAGGACTAGCGGGAGGTCCGTACCAAGAGACCCAGTACTTC. Protein sequence: CASSVGLAGGPYQETQYF.

This rearrangement joins TRBV27 to TRBJ2-1; TRBD2 matches at 9 bases. V was clipped by 6 bases and J by 1 base; unmatched bases: 10. The length of the CDR3 is 17 residues. CDR1 is MNHEY and CDR2 is SMNVEV in the germline V gene (reference sequence). The CDR3 spells CASRISGSSISYNEQFF. CDR3 coding DNA: TGTGCCAGCAGAATTAGCGGGAGTAGTATTTCCTACAATGAGCAGTTCTTC.

V and J are TRBV2 and TRBJ2-5; TRBD2 agrees at 8 bases. V was clipped by 6 bases and J by 3 bases; unmatched bases: 9. The CDR3 runs to 15 residues. The V gene's germline CDR1 is SNHLY and CDR2 FYNNEI. Here the CDR3 DNA reads TGTGCCAGCAGCCCCGGCGGGGGGCGGGAAGAGACCCAGTACTTC. Translated: CASSPGGGREETQYF.

The table lists this clone with a few counts. The chain employs TRBV14 and TRBJ2-1, with 10 bases identical to TRBD1. From germline, CDR1 is SGHDN and CDR2 FVKESK. Trimming removed 4 bases from V and 0 bases from J; junction bases left unmatched: 3. The CDR3 runs 16 residues. The CDR3 nucleotides are TGTGCCAGCAGCCCGAGGGACAGGGGCTCCTACAATGAGCAGTTCTTC. Translated, it gives CASSPRDRGSYNEQFF.

This chain joins TRBV2 and TRBJ2-7; D perhaps matches TRBD2 (6 bases). Germline V lookup: CDR1 SNHLY, CDR2 FYNNEI. V was shortened by 8 bases and J by 2 bases, with 13 bases between the two germline ends. This CDR3 has 13 residues. The CDR3 sequence is CASGTLGPYEQYF. CDR3 in DNA: TGTGCCAGCGGGACTCTGGGCCCCTACGAGCAGTACTTC. Based on the CDR3 plus reference TRBV2 and TRBJ2-7, the full variable domain is EPEVTQTPSHQVTQMGQEVILRCVPISNHLYFYWYRQILGQKVEFLVSFYNNEISEKSEIFDDQFSVERPDGSNFTLKIRSTKLEDSAMYFCASGTLGPYEQYFGPGTRLTVT.

This chain links TRBV6-5 with TRBJ2-7; D is possibly TRBD1 (5 bases). This CDR3 spans 12 amino acids. The V end was cut by 6 bases, the J end by 4 bases, with 10 bases between. Germline V gives CDR1 MNHEY, CDR2 SVGAGI. CDR3: CASREQGYEQYF. The CDR3 coding sequence is TGTGCCAGCAGGGAGCAGGGTTACGAGCAGTACTTC.

The V and J genes are TRBV27 and TRBJ2-7, with a weak D call TRBD1 (6 bases). Germline V lookup: CDR1 MNHEY, CDR2 SMNVEV (reference sequence). The length of the CDR3 is 14 residues. V was pared by 7 bases and J by 1 base, with 14 bases between. Here the CDR3 reads CASKYTGSSYEQYF. The CDR3 nucleotides read TGTGCCAGCAAATATACAGGGTCATCCTACGAGCAGTACTTC.

The genes are TRBV4-1 and TRBJ2-7, with 9 bases identical to TRBD1. J was trimmed by 2 bases and V by 8 bases; bases with no gene match: 7. CDR3 length equals 14 residues. Germline CDR1 reads MGHRA; CDR2 reads YSYEKL. The CDR3, as DNA: TGCGCCAGCGCAACCGGGACAGGGACCTACGAGCAGTACTTC. It codes for CASATGTGTYEQYF.

This clone was counted between two and nine times. This chain connects TRBV4-1 to TRBJ2-5; 10 bases line up with TRBD2. The CDR3 contains 16 residues. V was pared by 1 base and J by 1 base, with 3 bases of the junction left unmatched. Germline V gene data show CDR1 as MGHRA and CDR2 as YSYEKL. CDR3 amino acids: CASSQARTSGQETQYF. In DNA form, the CDR3 reads TGCGCCAGCAGCCAAGCTAGGACTAGCGGCCAAGAGACCCAGTACTTC.

Comment on this clone: In the same sample, other DNA sequences code for this CDR3. The chain has TRBV9 and TRBJ2-3; tentatively, D is TRBD2 (6 bases). Trimming stripped 3 bases from V and 4 bases from J, with 12 bases between. The germline CDR1 and CDR2 sequences are SGDLS and YYNGEE. The CDR3 length is 14 residues. The CDR3 loop is CASSAGGGPDTQYF. The DNA for the CDR3 is TGTGCCAGCAGCGCCGGGGGTGGCCCAGATACGCAGTATTTT.

The CDR3 DNA follows: TGTGCCAGCAGCCGATCAGGAAGCGGGAGGCCCGATACGCAGTATTTT. The encoded protein is CASSRSGSGRPDTQYF. V usage is TRBV9 and J usage is TRBJ2-3; 9 bases match TRBD2. Germline CDR1 is SGDLS and CDR2 is YYNGEE. Losses at the gene ends were 4 bases for V and 6 bases for J; bases not matched to a gene: 12. The CDR3 loop spans 16 amino acids.

This chain links TRBV7-8 with TRBJ2-4, with 7 bases that match TRBD1. CDR3 size: 14 residues. CDR1 is SGHVS, CDR2 FQNEAQ, per germline. Trimming removed 4 bases from V and 5 bases from J; junction bases left unmatched: 5. This CDR3 is CASSSRGTENIQYF. In DNA form, the CDR3 reads TGTGCCAGCAGCTCACGTGGGACAGAAAACATTCAGTACTTC. The whole variable domain, remainder taken from reference TRBV7-8 and TRBJ2-4, is GAGVSQSPRYKVAKRGQDVALRCDPISGHVSLFWYQQALGQGPEFLTYFQNEAQLDKSGLPSDRFFAERPEGSVSTLKIQRTQQEDSAVYLCASSSRGTENIQYFGAGTRLSVL.

The V call is TRBV19, the J call TRBJ2-2, with D unresolved. With 3 bases removed from V and 4 bases from J, the gap between germline ends came to 9 bases. Germline values: CDR1 LNHDA, CDR2 SQIVND (reference sequence). The CDR3 spans 14 residues. The CDR3 coding sequence is TGTGCCAGTAGTATCTCAGGACCCACCGGGGAGCTGTTTTTT. Its protein product is CASSISGPTGELFF. Based on the CDR3 plus reference TRBV19 and TRBJ2-2, the full variable domain is DGGITQSPKYLFRKEGQNVTLSCEQNLNHDAMYWYRQDPGQGLRLIYYSQIVNDFQKGDIAEGYSVSREKKESFPLTVTSAQKNPTAFYLCASSISGPTGELFFGEGSRLTVL.

The chain combines TRBV5-1 with TRBJ1-1; the D gene is possibly TRBD1 (5 bases). V lost 6 bases and J 0 bases, leaving 12 bases between the germline ends. CDR1 SGHRS and CDR2 YFSETQ come from the germline V gene. This CDR3 is built from 14 residues. CDR3 bases: TGCGCCAGCAACGGCGCAGGGCTGAACACTGAAGCTTTCTTT. Protein: CASNGAGLNTEAFF.